Below, 17 T cell receptor beta chains from the same sample are listed, as sequenced in a study of identical twins. TCRdb fed the 5' RACE reads into MiXCR, producing one record per CDR3 protein. The sample contains hundreds of thousands of distinct CDR3 sequences, 15% to 20% of which appear only once. Another study also made use of these data, one on T cells expressing NK-cell markers.

The source material was PBMCs. The receptors stem from a woman aged 18-35 years in good health.

Many counts were recorded for this clonotype. For the CDR3, the DNA is TGTGCCAGCAGCTTGACTAGCGGGAGCCGGGATACGCAGTATTTT. It translates to CASSLTSGSRDTQYF. This chain joins TRBV7-2 and TRBJ2-3; TRBD2 aligns across 12 bases. The germline V gene has CDR1 SGHTA and CDR2 FQGNSA. The J segment lost 6 bases and the V segment lost 3 bases, leaving 4 bases of the junction unmatched. CDR3 length: 15 residues.

This rearrangement joins TRBV24-1 to TRBJ2-3, with 12 bases aligning to TRBD2. CDR1 KGHDR and CDR2 SFDVKD come from the germline V gene. The CDR3 extends over 16 amino acids. V shed 3 bases, J shed 5 bases, and the junction held 5 bases outside the gene matches. The CDR3 loop reads CATSDPTSGSIDTQYF. The CDR3 nucleotides read TGTGCCACCAGTGATCCGACTAGCGGGAGTATAGATACGCAGTATTTT.

This clonotype was seen a handful of times. The chain joins TRBV6-5 to TRBJ2-3, with 13 bases that match TRBD2. J was trimmed by 2 bases and V by 0 bases; bases with no gene match: 2. CDR3 length: 17 amino acids. Germline V gene sequence: CDR1 MNHEY, CDR2 SVGAGI. CDR3 nucleotides: TGTGCCAGCAGTTACTCGGGACTAGCGGGATTCACAGATACGCAGTATTTT. It codes for CASSYSGLAGFTDTQYF.

Only a few counts were recorded for this clonotype. V usage is TRBV4-1 and J usage is TRBJ2-7, with D perhaps given as TRBD1 or TRBD2 (5 bases each). The CDR3 is 16 amino acids. V was clipped by 0 bases and J by 2 bases, with 14 bases between them. Germline values: CDR1 MGHRA, CDR2 YSYEKL. The CDR3 loop is CASSQEGETRPYEQYF. CDR3 nucleotides: TGCGCCAGCAGCCAAGAGGGGGAGACCCGTCCCTACGAGCAGTACTTC.

This sequence joins TRBV12-3 or TRBV12-4 and TRBJ2-1, with 13 bases identical to TRBD2. The CDR3 is made up of 15 amino acids. V lost 11 bases to trimming and J lost 8 bases; unmatched junction nucleotides: 12. The CDR3 loop is CASRLAGGWADEQFF. CDR3 DNA sequence: TGTGCCTCTCGACTAGCGGGGGGCTGGGCCGATGAGCAGTTCTTC.

The chain links TRBV20-1 to TRBJ2-3; D is possibly TRBD2 (6 bases). Germline lookup yields CDR1 DFQATT and CDR2 SNEGSKA (reference sequence). Between the trimmed V and J ends, which lost 1 base and 1 base, there was a span of 9 bases. The CDR3 runs to 14 residues. The CDR3 sequence: CSARASVRTDTQYF. The DNA of the CDR3 is TGCAGTGCTAGAGCTAGCGTACGCACAGATACGCAGTATTTT.

The chain combines TRBV15 with TRBJ2-3, with TRBD1 matching 9 bases. This CDR3 region has 18 residues. V was pared by 1 base and J by 6 bases, with 14 bases of the junction left unmatched. CDR1 LNHNV and CDR2 YYDKDF come from the germline V gene (reference sequence). The CDR3 bases are TGTGCCACCAGCAGAGGGAACACAGGGGGCGACCGGCCGGATACGCAGTATTTT. Residues: CATSRGNTGGDRPDTQYF.

The V call is TRBV5-5, the J call TRBJ2-3; D is perhaps TRBD2 (5 bases). Germline V gives CDR1 SGHKS, CDR2 YYEKEE (reference sequence). There are 17 residues in the CDR3. Trimming took 4 bases from V and 2 from J, leaving 20 bases between them. CDR3 protein: CASSASASGTPTDTQYF. The CDR3 coding sequence is TGTGCCAGCAGCGCCTCCGCGAGCGGCACCCCCACAGATACGCAGTATTTT.

The chain links TRBV3-1 to TRBJ2-7, with a possible D match to TRBD2 (5 bases). V gave up 1 base and J gave up 4 bases, with 11 bases separating them. The germline CDR1 and CDR2 sequences are LGHDT and YNNKEL (reference sequence). This CDR3 is built from 14 residues. CDR3 DNA: TGTGCCAGCAGCCAAGGACTAAACCTGTACGAGCAGTACTTC. Its translation is CASSQGLNLYEQYF.

This clonotype was counted between two and nine times. V is TRBV20-1 and J is TRBJ2-1; a weak D match, TRBD2 (7 bases). The CDR3 runs 15 residues. The germline CDR1 and CDR2 sequences are DFQATT and SNEGSKA (reference sequence). V lost 6 bases and J 0 bases, leaving 15 bases between the germline ends. CDR3 protein: CSAPGGWSSYNEQFF. The DNA of the CDR3 is TGCAGTGCGCCGGGGGGCTGGAGCTCCTACAATGAGCAGTTCTTC.

This clonotype was recorded a few times. The chain employs TRBV28 and TRBJ2-7; 7 bases fit TRBD1. The J segment lost 2 bases and the V segment lost 6 bases, leaving 10 bases of the junction unmatched. Germline CDR1 reads MDHEN; CDR2 reads SYDVKM. The CDR3 has 15 residues. CDR3 sequence: CASSTTGAIPYEQYF. In nucleotides, the CDR3 is TGTGCCAGCAGCACTACAGGGGCTATTCCCTACGAGCAGTACTTC.

This clonotype was counted ten times or more. This chain uses TRBV12-3 or TRBV12-4 with TRBJ2-2; the D gene is possibly TRBD2 (5 bases). Deletions cut 6 bases from V and 0 bases from J, with 11 bases between. The length of the CDR3 is 15 residues. Here the CDR3 DNA reads TGTGCCAGCAGAACCAGACTAACGAACACCGGGGAGCTGTTTTTT. It is translated as CASRTRLTNTGELFF.

This clonotype has more than one count but fewer than ten. Germline is not matched at one junction end, which may reflect a read error. The gene calls are TRBV7-7 and TRBJ2-5; D is perhaps TRBD2 (6 bases). This CDR3 is built from 15 residues. CDR1 and CDR2 from the germline V gene are SSHAT and FNYEAQ (reference sequence). This CDR3 reads CASSRLGTPQETQYF. DNA of the CDR3: TGTGCTAGCAGCCGCCTCGGGACTCCTCAAGAGACCCAGTACTTC.

V and J are TRBV5-5 and TRBJ2-7; 7 positions match TRBD1. CDR1 SGHKS and CDR2 YYEKEE come from the germline V gene (reference sequence). Trimming cost V 6 bases and J 2 bases; bases outside gene matches: 11. The CDR3 length is 15 residues. The CDR3 DNA sequence: TGTGCCAGCACCTGGGTGGCAGGGGGAGCCTACGAGCAGTACTTC. Amino acid sequence: CASTWVAGGAYEQYF.

The genes are TRBV7-2 and TRBJ2-7; D unresolved. Between the trimmed V and J ends, which lost 1 base and 7 bases, there was a span of 8 bases. Germline CDR1 SGHTA, CDR2 FQGNSA. CDR3 length: 12 residues. The DNA for the CDR3 is TGTGCCAGCAGCTTAGTATCCCTTGAGCAGTACTTC. Its translation is CASSLVSLEQYF.

This clonotype was seen only a few times. The rearrangement links TRBV30 to TRBJ2-5; the match to TRBD2 covers 10 bases. CDR3 size: 14 residues. V trimming: 5 bases; J trimming: 4 bases; junction bases outside the gene matches: 7. The germline V gene has CDR1 GTSNPN and CDR2 SVGIG (reference sequence). The CDR3 loop is CAWVLAGMGETQYF. CDR3 nucleotides: TGTGCCTGGGTACTAGCGGGAATGGGAGAGACCCAGTACTTC.

This chain uses TRBV20-1 with TRBJ2-5; either TRBD1 or TRBD2 may fit D (5 bases each). CDR3 length: 15 residues. Between the trimmed V and J ends, which lost 2 bases and 3 bases, there was a span of 16 bases. Per germline, CDR1 DFQATT and CDR2 SNEGSKA (reference sequence). CDR3 residues: CSARRSGTTKETQYF. The CDR3 DNA is TGCAGTGCTAGACGCTCCGGGACGACGAAAGAGACCCAGTACTTC.